A single sample gave rise to the 6 T cell receptor beta chains below, sequenced in a study of blood T cells in healthy people across ages. Sample-barcoded 5' priming and a J-beta primer mix drove a second PCR of roughly 7 to 11 cycles. One entry per CDR3 protein results from TCRdb running MiXCR on the 5' RACE reads. The table shows just over 1 million distinct CDR3 sequences, with 40% to 55% occurring only once. Specimen: blood. Receptor source: a woman aged 55-70 years in good health.

This clonotype was picked up many times. The chain joins TRBV7-2 to TRBJ2-7; possible D gene TRBD1, 5 bases. The germline V gene encodes CDR1 SGHTA and CDR2 FQGNSA. Trimming removed 5 bases at V and 5 bases at J, with 16 bases between. The CDR3 consists of 14 residues. Written as DNA, the CDR3 is TGTGCCAGCAGCCGACCCGACAGCGCGAACGAGCAGTACTTC. Residues: CASSRPDSANEQYF.

This chain connects TRBV7-2 to TRBJ2-1; D might be TRBD2 (7 bases). Germline V gene lookup returns CDR1 SGHTA and CDR2 FQGNSA. Trimming stripped 1 base from V and 6 bases from J, with 13 bases between. The CDR3 extends over 15 amino acids. The CDR3 DNA is TGTGCCAGCAGCTTAGTTGGGGGGGGCGGCAATGAGCAGTTCTTC. Residues: CASSLVGGGGNEQFF.

This clonotype was recorded at least ten times. The chain recombines TRBV29-1 with TRBJ2-7, with 10 bases identical to TRBD2. CDR3 size: 15 residues. Trimming at V came to 1 base and at J to 4 bases, leaving 7 bases not matched to a gene. Germline assignment: CDR1 SQVTM and CDR2 ANQGSEA. CDR3 in DNA: TGCAGCGTTGAAGTCTCTAGCGGGAGTAAGTACGAGCAGTACTTC. Translation gives CSVEVSSGSKYEQYF.

This sequence joins TRBV15 and TRBJ2-5, with 9 bases aligning to TRBD1. CDR3 length: 14 amino acids. Germline CDR1 reads LNHNV; CDR2 reads YYDKDF (reference sequence). V gave up 3 bases and J gave up 7 bases; unmatched junction bases: 6. The CDR3 protein is CATSSADRGGTQYF. The CDR3 DNA follows: TGTGCCACCAGCAGCGCCGACAGGGGGGGGACCCAGTACTTC.

This clonotype turned up a few times. The chain couples TRBV10-2 to TRBJ2-7; no clear D gene. V was clipped by 6 bases and J by 6 bases, with 12 bases between them. Germline V gives CDR1 WSHSY, CDR2 SAAADI. There are 12 residues in the CDR3. CDR3 sequence: CASSPRPGEQYF. The CDR3 DNA follows: TGCGCCAGCAGCCCAAGACCCGGCGAGCAGTACTTC.

V is TRBV5-1 and J is TRBJ2-1; 9 bases match TRBD1. The germline V gene has CDR1 SGHRS and CDR2 YFSETQ. V dropped 4 bases and J dropped 3; count of bases not matched to a gene: 8. The CDR3 covers 16 residues. CDR3 region: CASSAQGQGLYNEQFF. The CDR3 DNA sequence: TGCGCCAGCAGCGCCCAAGGACAGGGGCTCTACAATGAGCAGTTCTTC.